Listed below are T cell receptor beta chains from one sample, sequenced in a study of shared clonotypes between healthy human individuals. Data came from immunoSEQ multiplex PCR; TCRdb stores just in-frame clones and leaves some out. The sample has some 2 million clones, about 95% seen once. Sequencing was done on a sample of naive CD8+ T cells sorted from blood. All receptors come from a man younger than 35 in good health. Each CDR3 is given with its conserved first and last residue. D genes are given only for firm matches. Only some rows state a clone size, as once, few, many or a class for expanded clones.

abundance | j_gene | d_gene | v_gene | CDR3aa | CDR3nt
NA | TRBJ1-1 | NA | TRBV5-4 | CASSPGGENTEAFF | TGTGCCAGCAGCCCAGGCGGGGAGAACACTGAAGCTTTCTTT
NA | TRBJ2-7 | NA | TRBV5-1 | CASSLAGLTTGEQYF | TGCGCCAGCAGCTTGGCCGGGCTAACTACGGGAGAGCAGTACTTC
NA | TRBJ2-6 | TRBD1 | TRBV5-5 | CASSLWGQTLSSGANVLTF | TGTGCCAGCAGCTTGTGGGGACAGACCCTGAGCTCTGGGGCCAACGTCCTGACTTTC
NA | TRBJ2-2 | NA | TRBV7-7 | CASTDRANTGELFF | TGTGCTAGCACTGACAGAGCGAACACCGGGGAGCTGTTTTTT
once | TRBJ1-1 | TRBD1 | TRBV19 | CASSQHPGQGAMNTEAFF | TGTGCCAGTAGTCAACACCCGGGACAGGGGGCGATGAACACTGAAGCTTTCTTT
NA | TRBJ1-1 | NA | TRBV4-3 | CASSRAFGDATEAFF | TGCGCCAGCAGCCGCGCTTTCGGGGATGCGACTGAAGCTTTCTTT
NA | TRBJ2-7 | TRBD2 | TRBV7-6 | CASSLMLAGGTEQYF | TGTGCCAGCAGCTTAATGCTAGCGGGAGGGACCGAGCAGTACTTC
NA | TRBJ1-1 | NA | TRBV11-2 | CASWGEREAFF | TGTGCCAGCTGGGGCGAAAGAGAAGCTTTCTTT
NA | TRBJ2-7 | TRBD2 | TRBV13 | CASSPVSGGNTYEQYF | TGTGCCAGCAGCCCCGTTAGCGGGGGAAACACCTACGAGCAGTACTTC
NA | TRBJ1-5 | NA | TRBV28 | CASSLWVGAGSNQPQHF | TGTGCCAGCAGTTTATGGGTCGGGGCTGGTAGCAATCAGCCCCAGCATTTT
NA | TRBJ2-2 | TRBD2 | TRBV10-2 | CASSVVTSGTVGELFF | TGCGCCAGCAGTGTGGTAACTAGCGGGACGGTCGGGGAGCTGTTTTTT
NA | TRBJ2-1 | NA | TRBV2 | CASSHAVAGVYNEQFF | TGTGCCAGCAGCCATGCGGTGGCAGGGGTCTACAATGAGCAGTTCTTC
NA | TRBJ2-7 | NA | TRBV19 | CASSIGEGHHEQYF | TGTGCCAGTAGTATAGGAGAGGGACACCACGAGCAGTACTTC
NA | TRBJ2-7 | NA | TRBV30 | CAWSVGRGIGEQYF | TGTGCCTGGAGTGTAGGCAGGGGAATTGGCGAGCAGTACTTC
few | TRBJ2-7 | TRBD1 | TRBV7-3 | CASSWDRGYEQYF | TGTGCCAGCAGCTGGGACAGGGGTTACGAGCAGTACTTC
NA | TRBJ2-7 | TRBD2 | TRBV5-6 | CASSSYTSGGLYEQYF | TGTGCCAGCAGCTCGTACACTAGCGGGGGCCTCTACGAGCAGTACTTC
NA | TRBJ2-7 | TRBD2 | TRBV11-2 | CASRYTGLALDEQYF | TGTGCCAGCAGATACACGGGACTAGCGCTAGACGAGCAGTACTTC
NA | TRBJ2-7 | NA | TRBV5-1 | CASSLAQASYEQYF | TGCGCCAGCAGCTTGGCTCAGGCCTCCTACGAGCAGTACTTC
NA | TRBJ2-7 | TRBD2 | TRBV11-2 | CASSPGTSGGRADEQYF | TGTGCCAGCAGCCCAGGGACTAGCGGGGGTCGGGCGGACGAGCAGTACTTC
NA | TRBJ2-7 | TRBD2 | TRBV4-1 | CASSRLAGSDYEQYF | TGCGCCAGCAGCCGACTAGCGGGATCCGACTACGAGCAGTACTTC
once | TRBJ2-7 | TRBD2 | TRBV9 | CASSVGVSGGSEQYF | TGTGCCAGCAGCGTAGGGGTTAGCGGGGGGAGCGAGCAGTACTTC
NA | TRBJ2-1 | NA | TRBV2 | CASSEVTGSYYNEQFF | TGTGCCAGCAGTGAAGTCACAGGGTCGTACTACAATGAGCAGTTCTTC
few | TRBJ1-2 | NA | TRBV11-2 | CASSLAPEGGYTF | TGTGCCAGCAGCTTAGCCCCGGAGGGTGGCTACACCTTC
NA | TRBJ2-7 | TRBD2 | TRBV7-2 | CASSSSGLLYEQYF | TGTGCCAGCAGCTCTAGCGGATTGCTCTACGAGCAGTACTTC
NA | TRBJ2-3 | TRBD2 | TRBV2 | CANVAGRGTDTQYF | TGTGCCAACGTAGCGGGGAGGGGCACAGATACGCAGTATTTT
NA | TRBJ2-2 | TRBD1 | TRBV15 | CATEPWDRTVSGELFF | TGTGCCACCGAGCCTTGGGACAGGACAGTCTCCGGGGAGCTGTTTTTT
once | TRBJ2-5 | NA | TRBV11-2 | CASSRTTGQETQYF | TGTGCCAGCAGCCGGACCACCGGGCAAGAGACCCAGTACTTC
NA | TRBJ2-7 | NA | TRBV4-1 | CASSQRQADPYEQYF | TGCGCCAGCAGCCAGCGACAGGCTGACCCCTACGAGCAGTACTTC
once | TRBJ2-1 | TRBD2 | TRBV9 | CASSVGGGPYNEQFF | TGTGCCAGCAGCGTAGGCGGGGGGCCTTACAATGAGCAGTTCTTC
NA | TRBJ2-6 | TRBD1 | TRBV27 | CASSLMGGQGSGANVLTF | TGTGCCAGCAGTTTAATGGGAGGACAGGGCTCTGGGGCCAACGTCCTGACTTTC
NA | TRBJ2-1 | NA | TRBV11-2 | CASSWGDDEQFF | TGTGCCAGCAGCTGGGGGGACGATGAGCAGTTCTTC
NA | TRBJ1-5 | NA | TRBV2 | CASSEWQLSNQPQHF | TGTGCCAGCAGTGAGTGGCAGCTTAGCAATCAGCCCCAGCATTTT
NA | TRBJ2-7 | TRBD2 | TRBV5-8 | CASSPGLAGGEYF | TGTGCCAGCAGCCCGGGACTAGCGGGGGGAGAGTACTTC
NA | TRBJ1-1 | NA | TRBV7-2 | CASSHYSNTEAFF | TGTGCCAGCAGCCACTATTCTAACACTGAAGCTTTCTTT
NA | TRBJ2-2 | NA | TRBV7-7 | CASSQGSGDPGELFF | TGTGCTAGCAGCCAAGGGTCAGGGGATCCCGGGGAGCTGTTTTTT
NA | TRBJ2-1 | NA | TRBV5-4 | CASSGGRGDNNEQFF | TGTGCCAGCAGCGGCGGACGAGGGGACAACAATGAGCAGTTCTTC